The sequence of this T cell receptor beta chain was determined in a study of cytomegalovirus exposure and HLA in healthy donors (dated by TCRdb to 2015 to 2018). Turning to the overall study: In an earlier analysis of 550 to 750 of the donors, 276 Gb of sequence data and 90 million to 120 million unique TCR beta sequences from some 170 million T cells were reported. Roughly 300 gigabases of sequencing data and around 90 million unique TCR sequences made up an early release that covered nearly 650 HLA-typed donors. Of the roughly 410 genotyped donors, roughly 80% were placed in the genetic ancestry cluster associated with self-reported Caucasian donors. The study was designed to test whether signatures of past pathogen exposure could be identified by cataloging public T cell receptors. The study used immunosequencing to profile the T cell repertoires of hundreds of subjects and linked those repertoires to cytomegalovirus serostatus. Along with the roughly 670-subject first cohort, a separate validation cohort of roughly 110 different subjects was used. The study combined high-throughput TCR immunosequencing, statistical association of individual TCRs with disease status, and machine learning to predict cytomegalovirus infection status. A later analysis re-examined previously published TCR beta repertoires from more than 600 donors and added high-resolution HLA genotyping to investigate patterns of TCR occurrence. Rather than drawing on any new phenotypic data, the later analysis identified candidate immune exposures from TCR beta sequences and the way those sequences occurred across donors. An earlier analysis of more than 450 of the donors used high-throughput TCR beta sequencing to judge whether each TCR beta V gene segment behaved as functional or pseudogenic. Donor age, sex, ethnicity and CMV serostatus were compiled alongside the repertoire data. Genome-wide SNP genotypes for about 65% of the 666 donors were used in a later genetic analysis, which treated that subset as a discovery cohort. Every discovery cohort repertoire had been produced on one sequencing platform. HLA typing included class I and class II loci at four-digit resolution. Typing coverage differed by locus: A, B, C, DRB1 and DQB1 were typed in roughly 620-640 donors, DQA1 in about 510, DPA1 in over 600, and DPB1 in approximately 450. A handful of DR-DQ haplotypes were handled as single units for association and clustering because linkage in the cohort was strong. Among around 400 genotyped donors of the cohort, an average of approximately 240,000 unique TCR beta nucleotide sequences was sequenced per donor, of which 15% to 20% were non-productive.

As to this clone: Its antigen has not been determined. Per-nucleotide qualities are absent, and no much larger clonotype sits a single base away.

The library was generated by the immunoSEQ multiplex PCR assay. For the multiplex PCR, a mixture combining 60 forward primers for TCR Vbeta segments and 13 reverse primers for TCR Jbeta segments was used. Amplification of the CDR3 region of rearranged TCR beta genes was performed with a multiplex PCR assay on genomic DNA. On the Illumina HiSeq System, the amplified TCR beta libraries were sequenced as 87-base-pair reads. The authors' analysis ran thus. In a later analysis, 70 million to 95 million unique TCR beta chains were counted across the 690 or so repertoires, and about 10 million of these chains were shared by at least two donors. A nearest-neighbor algorithm error-corrected the raw reads and collapsed the reads into unique sequences, merging closely related sequences to remove PCR and sequencing errors. V, D and J gene segments were assigned by aligning CDR3 sequences to IMGT reference sequences. For a sequence to be retained, at least a six-nucleotide match to both a V gene segment and a J gene segment was required. A rearrangement counted as productive if the CDR3 had no stop codons and remained in frame with V and J, and every other rearrangement counted as non-productive. Following IMGT convention, CDR3 was defined as the stretch from the second conserved V-encoded cysteine up to the conserved J-encoded phenylalanine. The earlier analysis of about 590 of the donors excluded sequences that lacked an unambiguous match to a single V gene segment. An earlier analysis of a few hundred of the donors called V segments functional above 56.7% productive rearrangements and segregating when the between-donor standard deviation exceeded 5%. A statistical classification framework was built to diagnose cytomegalovirus status from the catalog of TCR beta chain sequences. A later analysis assigned V and J genes by comparing TCR nucleotide sequences with IMGT/GENE-DB human TR gene sequences. Using the TCRdist pipeline, a later analysis assigned CDR3 sequences along with most-parsimonious VDJ recombination scenarios. In a later analysis, every TCR beta chain was defined by the combination of its CDR3 amino acid sequence and its V-gene family, and reads without a unique V-gene family were dropped. In a later analysis, nearly 600 highly shared, low-generation-probability nucleotide sequences were removed to address suspected cross-contamination and a sequencing artifact. A later analysis calculated a clonal expansion index for each public chain from normalized within-repertoire ranks of inferred template counts. In a later analysis, generation probabilities were computed using a VDJ recombination model fitted to out-of-frame rearrangements, and the results were checked against IGoR. A later analysis scored TCR-TCR, TCR-HLA and TCR-CMV co-occurrence with hypergeometric tests, applying a repertoire-size bias correction to TCR pairs. In a later analysis, false discovery rates were estimated by permuting HLA or CMV assignments 20 times. In a later analysis, co-occurring TCRs were grouped using DBSCAN, with TCRdist sequence similarity added in when clustering inside HLA-allele-positive subsets. Co-occurrence clustering excluded repertoires with fewer than 30,000 or more than 120,000 public chains, plus five with anomalous nucleotide sharing. Sourced from immuneACCESS, this table was stored by TCRdb with only in-frame sequences that have V and J called. A share of the clones is absent; for the studies checked, an unresolved V gene accounts for under half, and the remainder has no known explanation. V and J calls and clone size are given by that table; D and trimming were obtained from the DNA. The sample table lists about 120,000 clones, approximately 80% of them with a count of one. Around 3.7% of the sample goes to the ten largest clones.

The germline V gene sets CDR1 to SGDLS and CDR2 to YYNGEE. The junction shows trimming of 4 bases on V and 10 bases on J, and the gene matches do not reach 6 bases of it. The CDR3 runs 14 residues from the cysteine to the phenylalanine. CDR3 DNA only is kept here, 42 bases in frame from base 1. Study-wide findings and limitations: Most TCR sequences were seen in very few donors, while some public TCRs were found in many individuals. CMV serostatus was the only immune exposure information available for the cohort. Only TCR beta chains were sequenced in this cohort, and the absence of alpha or paired-chain data limited detectable features. An earlier analysis of around 540 of the donors showed that most TCR beta V segments appeared in productive rearrangements either about 87% or about 30% of the time, which broadly matched IMGT annotations. Cytomegalovirus status was reported to be diagnosed by the classifier with high specificity and sensitivity in both the original and validation cohorts. When HLA alleles, especially DR and DQ, strongly co-occurred, attributing TCR associations to individual alleles was difficult. A further reported finding was that TCR beta sequences accurately predicted the HLA-A and HLA-B alleles for most subjects in the first cohort. A later genetic analysis associated a missense DCLRE1C variant with V-gene and J-gene trimming of TCR beta chains, and an independent cohort replicated the association. According to a later analysis, parvovirus B19, influenza, CMV and Epstein-Barr virus appeared linked to several top co-occurrence clusters. According to a later genetic analysis, donors in an Asian-associated ancestry cluster had fewer N-insertions in productive TCRs than the approximately 650-donor mean. In a later analysis, TCR association rates were found to vary across HLA loci, with the most associated TCRs seen for DRB1 alleles and the fewest for HLA-C alleles. Presence/absence analyses assumed roughly uniform sequencing depth across donors, an assumption that may not hold. Specific HLA alleles were associated with 15,000 to 20,000 TCR beta sequences at a false discovery rate of 0.05 in a later analysis. A total of 150 or so TCR beta chains were listed by the study as associated with cytomegalovirus. Linkage disequilibrium might explain the correlated functional status among segregating V segments, but an unknown experimental factor could not be ruled out. About 17 rarely observed V segments, including chromosome 9 orphons, were excluded from the earlier analysis of approximately 500 of the donors because counts were too low. In a later analysis, HLA-associated TCR beta chains were found to be more clonally expanded and to have lower generation probabilities than equally common non-associated chains. According to the authors, the approach could potentially be generalized to other disease states and immunological phenotypes. HLA typing was unavailable for some donors at each locus, so association tests used only the typed subset. The sequencing pipeline was judged likely to have produced a cluster of highly shared sequence variants as a technical artifact. In vitro tests confirmed that a few of the cytomegalovirus-associated TCR beta chains recognize cytomegalovirus antigens. According to a later analysis, most CMV-associated TCR beta chains appeared to be HLA-restricted, and the HLA associations seemed to be driven largely by CMV exposure. Some IMGT-functional V segments, including TRBV6-2 and TRBV6-3, could not be told apart with the 87-base-pair reads, so those segments were excluded.

In total, over 600 healthy bone marrow donors made up the cohort. All cohort members were sampled while nominally healthy, although unrecorded immune exposures were likely present. The donor was CMV seronegative and belonged to the group of under 400 seronegative cohort members. A peripheral blood sample was provided by each donor, and peripheral blood mononuclear cells were used for TCR beta sequencing. Genomic DNA extraction from the blood cell samples was performed with the Qiagen DNeasy Blood Extraction Kit. Sample: PBMCs. The source of this sequence is a man younger than 40 in good health and CMV-seronegative. The chain couples TRBV9 to TRBJ1-4; TRBD1 agrees with 11 junctional bases. The DNA sequence is as follows: TGTGCCAGCAGCCCCCGGGACAGGGGGGGAAAACTGTTTTTT. It translates as CASSPRDRGGKLFF. Extended through the reference TRBV9 and TRBJ1-4 proteins, this CDR3 yields the full variable domain: DSGVTQTPKHLITATGQRVTLRCSPRSGDLSVYWYQQSLDQGLQFLIQYYNGEERAKGNILERFSAQQFPDLHSELNLSSLELGDSALYFCASSPRDRGGKLFFGSGTQLSVL.